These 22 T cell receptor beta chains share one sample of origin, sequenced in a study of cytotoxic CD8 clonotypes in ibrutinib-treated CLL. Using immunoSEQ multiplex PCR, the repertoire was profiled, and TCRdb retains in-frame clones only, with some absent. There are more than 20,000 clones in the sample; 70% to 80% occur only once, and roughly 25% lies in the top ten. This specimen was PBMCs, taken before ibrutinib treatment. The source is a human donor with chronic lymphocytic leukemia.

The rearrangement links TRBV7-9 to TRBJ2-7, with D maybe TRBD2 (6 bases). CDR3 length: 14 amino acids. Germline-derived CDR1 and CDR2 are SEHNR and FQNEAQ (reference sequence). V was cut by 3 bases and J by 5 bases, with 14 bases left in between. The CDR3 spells CASSLGWEEDEQYF. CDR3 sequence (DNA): TGTGCCAGCAGCTTGGGATGGGAGGAAGACGAGCAGTACTTC.

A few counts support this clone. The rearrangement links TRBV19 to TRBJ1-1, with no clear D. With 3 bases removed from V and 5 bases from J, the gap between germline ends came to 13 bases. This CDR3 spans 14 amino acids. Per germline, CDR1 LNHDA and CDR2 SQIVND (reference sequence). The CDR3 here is CASSIPGGWTEAFF. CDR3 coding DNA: TGTGCCAGTAGTATCCCGGGAGGATGGACTGAAGCTTTCTTT.

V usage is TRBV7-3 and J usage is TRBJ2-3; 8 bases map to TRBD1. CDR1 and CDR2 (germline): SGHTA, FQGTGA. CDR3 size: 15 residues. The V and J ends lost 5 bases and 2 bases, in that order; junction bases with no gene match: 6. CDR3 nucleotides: TGTGCCAGCAGCAGAGGACAGGGAGACACAGATACGCAGTATTTT. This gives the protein CASSRGQGDTDTQYF.

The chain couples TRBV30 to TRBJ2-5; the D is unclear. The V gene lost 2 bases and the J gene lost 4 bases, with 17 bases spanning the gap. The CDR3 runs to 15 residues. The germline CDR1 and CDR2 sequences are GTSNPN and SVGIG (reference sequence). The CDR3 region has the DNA TGTGCCTGGAGTTCTTTCGAGCGTACTGCAGAGACCCAGTACTTC. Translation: CAWSSFERTAETQYF. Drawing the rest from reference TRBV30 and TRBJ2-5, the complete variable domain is SQTIHQWPATLVQPVGSPLSLECTVEGTSNPNLYWYRQAAGRGLQLLFYSVGIGQISSEVPQNLSASRPQDRQFILSSKKLLLSDSGFYLCAWSSFERTAETQYFGPGTRLLVL.

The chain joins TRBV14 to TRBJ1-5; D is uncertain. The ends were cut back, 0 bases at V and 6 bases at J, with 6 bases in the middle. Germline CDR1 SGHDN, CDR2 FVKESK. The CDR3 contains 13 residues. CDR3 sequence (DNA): TGTGCCAGCAGCCAAGATCGGGGTCAGCCCCAGCATTTT. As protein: CASSQDRGQPQHF. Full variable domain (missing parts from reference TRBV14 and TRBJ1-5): EAGVTQFPSHSVIEKGQTVTLRCDPISGHDNLYWYRRVMGKEIKFLLHFVKESKQDESGMPNNRFLAERTGGTYSTLKVQPAELEDSGVYFCASSQDRGQPQHFGDGTRLSIL.

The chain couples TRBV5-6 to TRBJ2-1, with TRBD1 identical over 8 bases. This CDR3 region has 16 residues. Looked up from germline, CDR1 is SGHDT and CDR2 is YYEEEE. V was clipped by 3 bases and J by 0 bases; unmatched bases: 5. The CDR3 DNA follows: TGTGCCAGCAGCTCCGACAGGGGCAGCTCCTACAATGAGCAGTTCTTC. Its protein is CASSSDRGSSYNEQFF.

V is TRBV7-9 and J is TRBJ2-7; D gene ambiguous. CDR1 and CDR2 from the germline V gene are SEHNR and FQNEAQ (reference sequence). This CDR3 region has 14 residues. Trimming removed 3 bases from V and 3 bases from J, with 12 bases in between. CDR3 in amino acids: CASSFPALDYEQYF. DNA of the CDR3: TGTGCCAGCAGCTTCCCCGCCCTAGACTACGAGCAGTACTTC.

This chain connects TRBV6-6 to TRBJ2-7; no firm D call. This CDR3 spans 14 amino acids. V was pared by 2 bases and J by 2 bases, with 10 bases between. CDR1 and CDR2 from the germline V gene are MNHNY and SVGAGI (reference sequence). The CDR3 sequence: CASSYGPRAYEQYF. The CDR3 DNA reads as TGTGCCAGCAGTTACGGGCCTCGAGCCTACGAGCAGTACTTC.

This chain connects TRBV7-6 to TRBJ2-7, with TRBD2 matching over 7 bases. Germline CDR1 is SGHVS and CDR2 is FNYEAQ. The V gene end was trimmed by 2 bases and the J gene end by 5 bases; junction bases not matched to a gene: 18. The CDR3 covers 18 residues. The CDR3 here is CASSLSGPSLARRHEQYF. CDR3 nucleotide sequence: TGTGCCAGCAGCTTATCAGGGCCCTCACTAGCGAGGCGCCACGAGCAGTACTTC.

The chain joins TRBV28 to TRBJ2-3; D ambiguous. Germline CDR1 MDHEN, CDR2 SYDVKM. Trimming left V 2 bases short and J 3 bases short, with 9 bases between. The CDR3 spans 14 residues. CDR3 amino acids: CASSLNSRTDTQYF. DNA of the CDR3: TGTGCCAGCAGTTTAAACTCAAGGACAGATACGCAGTATTTT.

CDR3 sequence (DNA): TGTGCCAGCAGTGAAAAGTGGGGACAGTACAATGAGCAGTTCTTC. Protein product: CASSEKWGQYNEQFF. The chain employs TRBV2 and TRBJ2-1; 7 bases match TRBD1. V gave up 2 bases and J gave up 4 bases; unmatched junction bases: 5. The germline V gene has CDR1 SNHLY and CDR2 FYNNEI. The CDR3 runs 15 residues.

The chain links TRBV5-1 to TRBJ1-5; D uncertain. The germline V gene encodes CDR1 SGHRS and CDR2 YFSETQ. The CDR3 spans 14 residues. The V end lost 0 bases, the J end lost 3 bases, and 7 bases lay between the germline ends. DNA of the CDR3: TGCGCCAGCAGCTTGGCCATGGTCAATCAGCCCCAGCATTTT. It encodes CASSLAMVNQPQHF.

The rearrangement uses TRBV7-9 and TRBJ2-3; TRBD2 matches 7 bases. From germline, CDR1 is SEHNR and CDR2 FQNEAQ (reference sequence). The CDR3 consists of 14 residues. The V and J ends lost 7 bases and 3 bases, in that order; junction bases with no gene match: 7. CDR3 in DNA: TGTGCCAGCAACGAGCGGGATATTACAGATACGCAGTATTTT. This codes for CASNERDITDTQYF.

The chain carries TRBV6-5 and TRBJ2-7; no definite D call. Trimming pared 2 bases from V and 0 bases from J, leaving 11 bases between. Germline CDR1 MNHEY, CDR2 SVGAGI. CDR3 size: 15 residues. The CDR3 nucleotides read TGTGCCAGCAGTTACCGTCCCTCGGGCTCCTACGAGCAGTACTTC. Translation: CASSYRPSGSYEQYF.

In DNA, the CDR3 is TGTGCCAGTAGTCCAGGGGGATCCTCATCCTACGAGCAGTACTTC. Translation gives CASSPGGSSSYEQYF. The chain links TRBV19 to TRBJ2-7; TRBD1 matches at 7 bases. This CDR3 has 15 residues. Germline V gene sequence: CDR1 LNHDA, CDR2 SQIVND (reference sequence). The V gene end was trimmed by 5 bases and the J gene end by 1 base; junction bases not matched to a gene: 8.

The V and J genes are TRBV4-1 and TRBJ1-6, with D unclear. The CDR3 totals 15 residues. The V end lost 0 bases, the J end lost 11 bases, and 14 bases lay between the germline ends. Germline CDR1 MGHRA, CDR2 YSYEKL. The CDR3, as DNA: TGCGCCAGCAGCCAAGATCTGAGGCCCTTGACACCCCTCCACTTT. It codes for CASSQDLRPLTPLHF.

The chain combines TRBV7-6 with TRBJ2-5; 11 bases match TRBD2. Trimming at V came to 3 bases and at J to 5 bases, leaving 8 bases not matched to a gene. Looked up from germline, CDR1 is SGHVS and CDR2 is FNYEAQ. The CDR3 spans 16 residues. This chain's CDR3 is CASSLNSGRAGETQYF. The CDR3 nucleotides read TGTGCCAGCAGCTTGAATAGCGGGAGGGCCGGTGAGACCCAGTACTTC.

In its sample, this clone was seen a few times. DNA for the CDR3: TGTGCCAGCAGCCAAGAGGGACAGTACTACAATGAGCAGTTCTTC. Its translation: CASSQEGQYYNEQFF. The V call is TRBV4-2, the J call TRBJ2-1, with 7 nucleotides matching TRBD1. V gave up 0 bases and J gave up 3 bases; unmatched junction bases: 2. Germline V lookup: CDR1 LGHNA, CDR2 YNFKEQ. This CDR3 spans 15 amino acids.

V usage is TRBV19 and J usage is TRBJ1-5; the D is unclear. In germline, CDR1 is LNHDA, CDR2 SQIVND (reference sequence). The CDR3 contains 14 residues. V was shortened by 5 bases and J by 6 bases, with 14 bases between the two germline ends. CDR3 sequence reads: CASSLPPWGQPQHF. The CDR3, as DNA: TGTGCCAGTAGTCTGCCCCCCTGGGGTCAGCCCCAGCATTTT.

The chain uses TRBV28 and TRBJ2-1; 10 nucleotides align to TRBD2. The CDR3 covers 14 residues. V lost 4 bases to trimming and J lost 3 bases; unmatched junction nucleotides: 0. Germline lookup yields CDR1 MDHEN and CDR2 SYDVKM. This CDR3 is CASSWTSGYNEQFF. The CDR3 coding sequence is TGTGCCAGCAGTTGGACTAGCGGCTACAATGAGCAGTTCTTC.

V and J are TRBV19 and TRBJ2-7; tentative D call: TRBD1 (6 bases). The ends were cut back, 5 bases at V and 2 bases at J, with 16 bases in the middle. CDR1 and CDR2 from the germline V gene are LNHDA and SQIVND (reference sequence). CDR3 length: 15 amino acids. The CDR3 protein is CASSPHQGKPYEQYF. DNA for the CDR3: TGTGCCAGTAGTCCCCACCAGGGGAAACCCTACGAGCAGTACTTC.

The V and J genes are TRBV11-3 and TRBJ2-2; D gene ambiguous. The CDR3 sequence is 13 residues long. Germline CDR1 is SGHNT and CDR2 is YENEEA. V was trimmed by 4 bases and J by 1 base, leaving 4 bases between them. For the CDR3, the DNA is TGTGCCAGCAGCTCCCTGAACACCGGGGAGCTGTTTTTT. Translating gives CASSSLNTGELFF.